This T cell receptor (beta chain) stems from a study of OX40 agonist ivuxolimab in advanced cancers. Overall study context: Three patients, one with hepatocellular carcinoma and two with cutaneous melanoma, responded partially. Findings of the study overall: The work left the antigen specificity of expanded peripheral T cells undetermined. CD8+ T cells were the subset that, on average, had more expanded clones than CD4+. Some nonresponders also had low normalized T-cell clonal expansion.

Assay: immunoSEQ multiplex PCR; the TCRdb copy retains only in-frame clones and omits some. The repertoire holds over 65,000 clones, with 92% as singletons. Remarks on this clone: Its specificity is not known.

The receptor comes from an adult with an advanced solid tumor such as melanoma, head and neck, liver or kidney cancer. This specimen was CD4+ or CD8+ T cells sorted from blood, taken in a trial of the OX40 agonist ivuxolimab.

CDR3 region: CAISKAGEGTDTQYF. The CDR3 DNA reads as TGTGCCATCAGCAAGGCGGGAGAGGGCACAGATACGCAGTATTTT. The chain is built from TRBV10-3 and TRBJ2-3; 7 bases fit TRBD2. CDR3 length: 15 residues. The germline V gene encodes CDR1 ENHRY and CDR2 SYGVKD. The V segment lost 6 bases and the J segment 1 base; nucleotides outside the gene matches: 7.